The subject of this entry is one TCR beta chain. The antigen this receptor binds is unknown. Nothing much larger sits one base from this clone, and base qualities are not available. This record belongs to a study of T cell changes during pregnancy in multiple sclerosis (dated by TCRdb to the late 2010s). For the study in its entirety: Changes in the T cell repertoire over the course of pregnancy were examined in this study in women with multiple sclerosis.

V loses 2 bases, J loses 1 base, and the germline ends lie 13 bases apart. From its cysteine to its phenylalanine, the CDR3 spans 16 amino acids. The CDR3 DNA has 48 bases and is translated from base 1. Reading the germline V gene gives CDR1 SGHDT and CDR2 YYEEEE. The library was built by means of the immunoSEQ multiplex PCR assay. TCRdb took over this immuneACCESS table, retaining in-frame rearrangements with V and J assigned. Such tables are incomplete; in checked studies, under half of the missing clones stem from an unresolved V gene, and the remainder is unexplained. For this sample the table gives around 63,000 clones, of which just over 90% were detected only once. Of the sample, almost 1.5% is held by the ten largest clones.

This material consisted of peripheral blood, taken after pregnancy. This clonotype was obtained from a female donor with multiple sclerosis, enrolled in a pregnancy study. The receptor chain draws on TRBV5-6 and TRBJ1-3; the D gene is possibly TRBD1, with 5 bases matching. The CDR3 protein: CASSFWGGLSGNTIYF. The DNA sequence is as follows: TGTGCCAGCAGCTTTTGGGGGGGACTTTCTGGAAACACCATATATTTT. The full variable domain, with segments outside the CDR3 supplied by the reference TRBV5-6 and TRBJ1-3 proteins, appears as DAGVTQSPTHLIKTRGQQVTLRCSPKSGHDTVSWYQQALGQGPQFIFQYYEEEERQRGNFPDRFSGHQFPNYSSELNVNALLLGDSALYLCASSFWGGLSGNTIYFGEGSWLTVV.